The T cell receptor beta chain described here comes from a study of blood T cell repertoires in COVID-19. For the study at large: Italy, Spain and the United States were the sources of the convalescent and acute COVID-19 samples.

CDR1 KGHSH and CDR2 LQKENI come from the germline V gene. CDR3 length equals 16 residues. V shed 3 bases, J shed 7 bases, and the junction held 9 bases outside the gene matches. Data came from immunoSEQ multiplex PCR; TCRdb stores just in-frame clones and leaves some out. The sample has 150,000 to 180,000 clones; approximately 80% are singletons. Material: peripheral blood. The sequence was collected from an older woman with COVID-19, enrolled during active disease. The chain is built from TRBV18 and TRBJ1-6; 7 bases are a match to TRBD1. As DNA, the CDR3 is TGTGCCAGCTCACCCGACAGGGCCGCCGGGAATTCACCCCTCCACTTT. Amino acid sequence: CASSPDRAAGNSPLHF.